These T cell receptor beta chains were read from a single sample in a study of blood T cell repertoires in COVID-19. The protocol was immunoSEQ multiplex PCR, while the TCRdb copy is restricted to in-frame clones and leaves out a portion. The sample contains 63,000 or so clones, more than 85% of which appear only once. Sequenced: peripheral blood. These receptors originate from a man aged 70-80 years with active COVID-19. CDR3s include the opening cysteine and the closing phenylalanine or tryptophan. Fields, in order: D gene, J gene, clone size, V gene, CDR3 DNA, CDR3 protein. The D gene is left open where the match is weak. Rows give clone size only sometimes, using once, few, many, or a class for an expanded clone.

d_gene: -
j_gene: TRBJ2-3
abundance: -
v_gene: TRBV27
CDR3nt: TGTGCCAGCAGTTTATCCCTCCCGGTCACGCAGTATTTT
CDR3aa: CASSLSLPVTQYF

d_gene: -
j_gene: TRBJ2-2
abundance: few
v_gene: TRBV18
CDR3nt: TGTGCCAGCTCAGAAGGGGCGGACCTCAGGACCGGGGAGCTGTTTTTT
CDR3aa: CASSEGADLRTGELFF

d_gene: -
j_gene: TRBJ2-1
abundance: -
v_gene: TRBV10-2
CDR3nt: TGCGCCAGCAGTGAGACGGCCTACAATGAGCAGTTCTTC
CDR3aa: CASSETAYNEQFF

d_gene: -
j_gene: TRBJ2-1
abundance: -
v_gene: TRBV4-2
CDR3nt: TGTGCCAGCAGCCAAGATCGGCTCGGACAATCAGACAATGAGCAGTTCTTC
CDR3aa: CASSQDRLGQSDNEQFF

d_gene: TRBD2
j_gene: TRBJ2-3
abundance: -
v_gene: TRBV24-1
CDR3nt: TGTGCCACCAGTGATTGGGGCCCGGGGGGGGATACGCAGTATTTT
CDR3aa: CATSDWGPGGDTQYF

d_gene: -
j_gene: TRBJ2-1
abundance: -
v_gene: TRBV12-5
CDR3nt: TGTGCTAGTGGTTCGCCCCATGTCGCACTCGAGCAGTTCTTC
CDR3aa: CASGSPHVALEQFF

d_gene: -
j_gene: TRBJ1-2
abundance: few
v_gene: TRBV7-3
CDR3nt: TGTGCCAGCAGCTTAACGGGCGACAGCCACTATGGCTACACCTTC
CDR3aa: CASSLTGDSHYGYTF

d_gene: TRBD1
j_gene: TRBJ2-1
abundance: -
v_gene: TRBV5-4
CDR3nt: TGTGCCAGCAGCTTCGGGTCAGGGGGTGTCAATGAGCAGTTCTTC
CDR3aa: CASSFGSGGVNEQFF

d_gene: TRBD2
j_gene: TRBJ2-4
abundance: -
v_gene: TRBV19
CDR3nt: TGTGCCAGTACCGCCATTCGGGACTATTCTGCGGGGGGCAAAAACATTCAGTACTTC
CDR3aa: CASTAIRDYSAGGKNIQYF

d_gene: -
j_gene: TRBJ2-7
abundance: once
v_gene: TRBV11-2
CDR3nt: TGTGCCAGCAGCTCCCTGCGGGACGATGGCGAGCAGTACTTC
CDR3aa: CASSSLRDDGEQYF

d_gene: -
j_gene: TRBJ2-1
abundance: -
v_gene: TRBV30
CDR3nt: TGTGCCTGGAGTCAAAACAATGAGCAGTTCTTC
CDR3aa: CAWSQNNEQFF

d_gene: TRBD1
j_gene: TRBJ2-7
abundance: few
v_gene: TRBV15
CDR3nt: TGTGCCACCTGGACAGGGGGGTATGCGGACGAGCAGTACTTC
CDR3aa: CATWTGGYADEQYF

d_gene: TRBD1
j_gene: TRBJ1-1
abundance: -
v_gene: TRBV29-1
CDR3nt: TGCAGCGTTGGCCCACCGACAGGGGCTGGCACTGAAGCTTTCTTT
CDR3aa: CSVGPPTGAGTEAFF

d_gene: -
j_gene: TRBJ2-2
abundance: -
v_gene: TRBV11-2
CDR3nt: TGTGCCAGCAGTCTGCGGGTTTGGGCCGGCGGGGAGCTGTTTTTT
CDR3aa: CASSLRVWAGGELFF

d_gene: -
j_gene: TRBJ2-2
abundance: -
v_gene: TRBV5-4
CDR3nt: TGTGCCAGCAGCCGAGGCCCAAGGGAGGGGGACACCGGGGAGCTGTTTTTT
CDR3aa: CASSRGPREGDTGELFF

d_gene: TRBD1
j_gene: TRBJ2-7
abundance: -
v_gene: TRBV7-2
CDR3nt: TGTGCCAGCAGCCCGGGACAGGGGGTACGGTACGAGCAGTACTTC
CDR3aa: CASSPGQGVRYEQYF

d_gene: -
j_gene: TRBJ2-4
abundance: -
v_gene: TRBV3-1/TRBV3-2
CDR3nt: TGTGCCAGCAGCCAAGCGCAAAACCTGGAGGGCATTCAGTACTTC
CDR3aa: CASSQAQNLEGIQYF

d_gene: -
j_gene: TRBJ1-3
abundance: -
v_gene: TRBV7-9
CDR3nt: TGTGCCAGCAGCTTTGTCGAGGGAGGGGGAAACACCATATATTTT
CDR3aa: CASSFVEGGGNTIYF

d_gene: TRBD1
j_gene: TRBJ1-5
abundance: few
v_gene: TRBV6-5
CDR3nt: TGTGCCAGCAGGGGACAGGGGGTAGGCGGGGAGCCCCAGCATTTT
CDR3aa: CASRGQGVGGEPQHF

d_gene: -
j_gene: TRBJ2-3
abundance: -
v_gene: TRBV19
CDR3nt: TGTGCCAGCCAGGGCGGTCGGAATACGCAGTATTTT
CDR3aa: CASQGGRNTQYF

d_gene: -
j_gene: TRBJ1-1
abundance: -
v_gene: TRBV19
CDR3nt: TGTGCCAGCGACCAGGGAAACACTGAAGCTTTCTTT
CDR3aa: CASDQGNTEAFF